This T cell receptor (beta chain) was identified during a study of shared clonotypes between healthy human individuals. Methods used by the authors: Filtering was not the same, since immunoSEQ gave junction-only sequences without quality scores. Repertoires were generated with immunoSEQ multiplex PCR, while TCRdb's copy carries only in-frame clones and drops some. The V and J calls and clone size are taken from that table; D and trimming were inferred from the DNA. The sample includes 850,000 to 1,200,000 clones, approximately 72% of them seen just once. V gave up 1 base and J gave up 8 bases, with 11 bases separating them. Germline V CDR1 and CDR2: SEHNR, FQNEAQ (reference sequence). The CDR3 loop spans 13 amino acids.

The receptor was derived from a man aged 18 to 30 in good health. The chain uses TRBV7-9 and TRBJ1-2; D call uncertain. The sequenced sample was memory CD4+ T cells sorted from blood. Specified subset: CD45RA-negative fraction. The CDR3 sequence: CASSLEPSSGYTF. DNA of the CDR3: TGTGCCAGCAGCTTAGAACCCAGTTCAGGCTACACCTTC.